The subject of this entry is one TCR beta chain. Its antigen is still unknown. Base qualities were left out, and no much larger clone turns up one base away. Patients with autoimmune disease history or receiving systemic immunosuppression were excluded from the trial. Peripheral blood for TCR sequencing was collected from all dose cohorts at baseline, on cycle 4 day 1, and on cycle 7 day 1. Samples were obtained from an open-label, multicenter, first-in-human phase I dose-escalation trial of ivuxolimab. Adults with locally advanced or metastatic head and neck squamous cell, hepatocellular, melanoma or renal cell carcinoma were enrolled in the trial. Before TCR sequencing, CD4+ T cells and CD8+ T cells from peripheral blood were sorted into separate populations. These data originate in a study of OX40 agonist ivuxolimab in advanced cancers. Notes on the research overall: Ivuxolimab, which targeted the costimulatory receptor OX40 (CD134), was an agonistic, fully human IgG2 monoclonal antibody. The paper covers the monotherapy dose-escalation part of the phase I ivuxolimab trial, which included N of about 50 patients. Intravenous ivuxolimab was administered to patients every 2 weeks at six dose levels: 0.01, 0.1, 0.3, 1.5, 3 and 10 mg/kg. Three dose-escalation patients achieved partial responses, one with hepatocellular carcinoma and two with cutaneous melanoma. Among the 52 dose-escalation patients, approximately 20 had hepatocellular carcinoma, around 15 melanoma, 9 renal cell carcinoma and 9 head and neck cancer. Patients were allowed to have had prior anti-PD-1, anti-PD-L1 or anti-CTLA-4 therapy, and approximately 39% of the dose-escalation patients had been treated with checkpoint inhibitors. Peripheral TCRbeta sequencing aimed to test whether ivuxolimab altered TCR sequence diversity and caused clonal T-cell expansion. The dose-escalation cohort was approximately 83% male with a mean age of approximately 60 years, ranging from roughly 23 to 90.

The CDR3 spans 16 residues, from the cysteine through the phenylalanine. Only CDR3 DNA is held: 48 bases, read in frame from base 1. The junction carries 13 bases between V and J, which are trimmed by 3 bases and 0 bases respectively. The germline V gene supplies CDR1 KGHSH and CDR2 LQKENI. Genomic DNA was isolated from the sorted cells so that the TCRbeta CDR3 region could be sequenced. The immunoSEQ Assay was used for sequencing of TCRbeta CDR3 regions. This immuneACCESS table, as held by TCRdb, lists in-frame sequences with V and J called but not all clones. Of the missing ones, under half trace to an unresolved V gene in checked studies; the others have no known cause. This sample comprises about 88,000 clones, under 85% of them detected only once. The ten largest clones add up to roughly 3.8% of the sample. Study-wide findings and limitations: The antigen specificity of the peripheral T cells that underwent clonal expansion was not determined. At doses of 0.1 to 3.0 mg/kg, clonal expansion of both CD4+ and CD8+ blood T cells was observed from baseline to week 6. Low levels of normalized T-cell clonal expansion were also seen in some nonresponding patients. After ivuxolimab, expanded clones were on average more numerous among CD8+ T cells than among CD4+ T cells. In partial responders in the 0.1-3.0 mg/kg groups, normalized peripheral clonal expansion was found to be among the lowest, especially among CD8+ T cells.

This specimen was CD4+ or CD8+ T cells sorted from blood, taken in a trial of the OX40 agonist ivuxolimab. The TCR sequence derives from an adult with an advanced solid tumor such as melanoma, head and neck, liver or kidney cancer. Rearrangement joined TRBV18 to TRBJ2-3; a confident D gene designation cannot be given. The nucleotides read TGTGCCAGCTCACCTTCACACCCCGGGAGCACAGATACGCAGTATTTT. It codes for CASSPSHPGSTDTQYF.